Given below is one T cell receptor beta chain in context. The time point was: pre-sensitization, week 0. The treatment: therapeutic diphenylcyclopropenone sensitization with weekly scalp DPC. Deletions cut 2 bases from V and 6 bases from J, with 8 bases between. Germline CDR1 SGHNT, CDR2 YYREEE (reference sequence). The CDR3 contains 13 residues. This record comes from a study of human T cells and chemical hapten exposure. One entry per CDR3 protein, called by TCRdb with MiXCR from the RACE reads. The repertoire consists of about 180,000 distinct CDR3 sequences, with around 30% occurring once and the leading ten covering 2.5% to 3.5%.

The sequence derives from a woman in her 30s with alopecia areata. Some clones in this sample may be carry-over from other donors' samples. The chain has TRBV5-4 and TRBJ2-2; the D call may be TRBD1 or TRBD2 (5 bases each). The sample in question was whole blood, obtained in connection with sensitization to the hapten diphenylcyclopropenone (DPC). CDR3 loop: CASSFTGPGELFF. The DNA of the CDR3 is TGTGCCAGCAGCTTTACGGGGCCCGGGGAGCTGTTTTTT.